Following are 28 T cell receptor beta chains from one sample sequenced in a study of shared clonotypes between healthy human individuals. Here immunoSEQ multiplex PCR was the method, and the copy in TCRdb shows in-frame clones only, minus some. In the table there are about 1 million clones, around 74% of which are singletons. The specimen sequenced was memory CD4+ T cells sorted from blood. Subset in this sample: CD45RA-negative fraction. The receptors shown here come from a man aged 18 to 29 in good health.

V gene TRBV5-6 combines with J gene TRBJ2-5; 10 nucleotides match TRBD1. The CDR3 is made up of 15 amino acids. Trimming removed 1 base from V and 4 bases from J; junction bases left unmatched: 4. The germline gives CDR1 SGHDT, CDR2 YYEEEE. The chain's CDR3 is CASSLRGTGVETQYF. In nucleotides, the CDR3 is TGTGCCAGCAGCTTGAGGGGGACAGGGGTAGAGACCCAGTACTTC.

The genes are TRBV4-2 and TRBJ2-3, with TRBD1 identical over 7 bases. Trimming cost V 0 bases and J 0 bases; bases outside gene matches: 3. This CDR3 contains 16 residues. CDR1 and CDR2 (germline): LGHNA, YNFKEQ. The CDR3 DNA reads TGTGCCAGCAGCCAAGACCCGGGACAGAGCACAGATACGCAGTATTTT. It codes for CASSQDPGQSTDTQYF.

The sample holds one count of this clone. The chain combines TRBV6-6 with TRBJ1-5; D remains unclear. The germline V gene encodes CDR1 MNHNY and CDR2 SVGAGI (reference sequence). The ends were cut back, 8 bases at V and 2 bases at J, with 7 bases in the middle. This CDR3 spans 12 amino acids. CDR3 nucleotides: TGTGCCAGCGTGATGGGCAATCAGCCCCAGCATTTT. Translating it yields CASVMGNQPQHF.

This chain uses TRBV28 with TRBJ1-2, with 9 positions matching TRBD1. Germline V gives CDR1 MDHEN, CDR2 SYDVKM. This CDR3 spans 13 amino acids. V gave up 7 bases and J gave up 5 bases; unmatched junction bases: 5. The DNA for the CDR3 is TGTGCCAGCACAACAGGGGGCGGTTATGGCTACACCTTC. Its translation: CASTTGGGYGYTF.

J is TRBJ1-1 and V is TRBV5-4, with D perhaps TRBD1 (6 bases). Germline CDR1 and CDR2: SGHNT and YYREEE (reference sequence). Trimming shortened V by 5 bases and J by 1 base, and 15 bases separated the two germline ends. The CDR3 spans 15 residues. CDR3 protein: CASRMGATRNTEAFF. As DNA, the CDR3 is TGTGCCAGCAGGATGGGGGCTACTAGGAACACTGAAGCTTTCTTT.

This clone was seen repeatedly, ten times or more. At one end, the junction sequence differs from germline, possibly due to a read error. This chain connects TRBV7-7 to TRBJ2-1, with 8 positions matching TRBD2. The germline V gene encodes CDR1 SSHAT and CDR2 FNYEAQ (reference sequence). The length of the CDR3 is 17 residues. As DNA, the CDR3 is TGTGCTAGCAGCCGCGCCCTAAGCGGGAGTTCCCATAATGAGCAGTTCTTC. It yields the protein CASSRALSGSSHNEQFF.

The chain links TRBV6-5 to TRBJ2-3, with D perhaps given as TRBD1 or TRBD2 (5 bases each). The ends were cut back, 3 bases at V and 3 bases at J, with 13 bases in the middle. The length of the CDR3 is 15 residues. Per the germline V gene, CDR1 is MNHEY and CDR2 is SVGAGI. The CDR3 protein is CASSYGDPRTDTQYF. The CDR3 nucleotides read TGTGCCAGCAGTTATGGGGACCCAAGGACAGATACGCAGTATTTT.

The rearrangement links TRBV28 to TRBJ2-1; D remains unclear. The CDR3 loop spans 14 amino acids. Germline CDR1 is MDHEN and CDR2 is SYDVKM. Deletions cut 2 bases from V and 1 base from J, with 6 bases between. CDR3 protein: CASSLEVSYNEQFF. Here the CDR3 DNA reads TGTGCCAGCAGTTTAGAGGTTTCCTACAATGAGCAGTTCTTC.

The J gene is TRBJ2-5, the V gene TRBV5-1; D assignment may be TRBD1 or TRBD2 (5 bases each). This CDR3 comprises 14 residues. The germline V gene encodes CDR1 SGHRS and CDR2 YFSETQ. V lost 0 bases, J lost 3 bases, and 9 bases lay in between. The CDR3 loop is CASSLVGTEETQYF. In DNA form, the CDR3 reads TGCGCCAGCAGCTTGGTCGGGACCGAAGAGACCCAGTACTTC.

The V gene is TRBV6-5, the J gene TRBJ2-5; 8 bases align to TRBD1. The ends lost 6 bases at V and 2 bases at J; junction bases unmatched: 8. Germline lookup yields CDR1 MNHEY and CDR2 SVGAGI. The CDR3 sequence is 15 residues long. The CDR3 DNA reads TGTGCCAGCAGCCGATACCGGACAGGGCAAGAGACCCAGTACTTC. Translated: CASSRYRTGQETQYF.

The chain uses TRBV6-7 and TRBJ2-7; TRBD1 matches at 7 bases. TRBV6-7 is marked as an open reading frame, function uncertain. The CDR3 extends over 16 amino acids. V shed 2 bases, J shed 2 bases, and the junction held 9 bases outside the gene matches. CDR3 nucleotide sequence: TGTGCCAGCAGTTACACAGGGGTCGTGTCCCCCTACGAGCAGTACTTC. This translates into CASSYTGVVSPYEQYF.

To note about this clone: The same CDR3 can be traced to other DNA sequences in this sample. The chain is built from TRBV5-1 and TRBJ1-2, with D possibly being TRBD1 (5 bases). This CDR3 is 14 amino acids long. The ends were cut back, 0 bases at V and 2 bases at J, with 8 bases in the middle. CDR1 is SGHRS, CDR2 YFSETQ, per germline. The CDR3 region is CASSLGQGNYGYTF. As DNA, the CDR3 is TGCGCCAGCAGCTTGGGCCAGGGCAACTATGGCTACACCTTC. Full variable domain (missing parts from reference TRBV5-1 and TRBJ1-2): KAGVTQTPRYLIKTRGQQVTLSCSPISGHRSVSWYQQTPGQGLQFLFEYFSETQRNKGNFPGRFSGRQFSNSRSEMNVSTLELGDSALYLCASSLGQGNYGYTFGSGTRLTVV.

The chain employs TRBV6-6 and TRBJ1-2, with D unclear. Germline loops: CDR1 MNHNY, CDR2 SVGAGI (reference sequence). V was cut by 1 base and J by 8 bases, with 8 bases left in between. This CDR3 spans 12 amino acids. The chain's CDR3 is CASSYLEYGYTF. Written as DNA, the CDR3 is TGTGCCAGCAGTTACTTGGAGTACGGCTACACCTTC.

The chain combines TRBV5-1 with TRBJ2-5; TRBD2 aligns across 9 bases. Germline CDR1 and CDR2: SGHRS and YFSETQ. J gave up 5 bases and V 4 bases, and 6 bases lay outside the gene matches. This CDR3 spans 14 amino acids. CDR3 nucleotides: TGCGCCAGCAGCACCTTAGCGGGAGTTGAGACCCAGTACTTC. Translated, it gives CASSTLAGVETQYF.

This clone was counted between two and nine times. Other nucleotide sequences in the sample specify the same CDR3. The rearrangement links TRBV5-8 to TRBJ2-5; D call uncertain. The V end lost 1 base, the J end lost 1 base, and 8 bases lay between the germline ends. The CDR3 loop spans 14 amino acids. Germline CDR1 is SGHTS and CDR2 is YDEGEE. Written as DNA, the CDR3 is TGTGCCAGCAGCTTGCGGGTCCTCCAAGAGACCCAGTACTTC. Residues: CASSLRVLQETQYF.

This rearrangement joins TRBV28 to TRBJ1-2; 10 bases agree with TRBD1. Germline CDR1 is MDHEN and CDR2 is SYDVKM. This CDR3 is 14 amino acids long. After removal of 6 bases from V and 7 bases from J, the junction contained 8 bases not matched to a gene. This CDR3 reads CASRSGTGASGYTF. In DNA, the CDR3 is TGTGCCAGCAGATCCGGGACAGGGGCAAGTGGCTACACCTTC.

This chain connects TRBV5-1 to TRBJ1-2; maybe TRBD1 (6 bases). Germline V gives CDR1 SGHRS, CDR2 YFSETQ. Trimming stripped 4 bases from V and 0 bases from J, with 16 bases between. The CDR3 spans 16 residues. The CDR3 DNA sequence: TGCGCCAGCAGCCTGCGGACAGTATCAGCTAACTATGGCTACACCTTC. This sequence encodes CASSLRTVSANYGYTF.

The chain employs TRBV27 and TRBJ1-6; 10 bases fit TRBD1. Germline assignment: CDR1 MNHEY and CDR2 SMNVEV (reference sequence). Unmatched junction bases numbered 3, after V lost 2 bases and J lost 8 bases. The CDR3 covers 15 residues. In nucleotides, the CDR3 is TGTGCCAGCAGTTTAAAAGGGACAGGGGATTCACCCCTCCACTTT. Amino acid sequence: CASSLKGTGDSPLHF.

In its sample, this clone was seen a few times. V usage is TRBV7-8 and J usage is TRBJ2-3, with TRBD1 matching 8 bases. The trim removed 5 bases at V and 0 bases at J, leaving 7 bases unmatched. Looked up from germline, CDR1 is SGHVS and CDR2 is FQNEAQ. The CDR3 runs to 16 residues. In DNA form, the CDR3 reads TGTGCCAGCAGCCTTCGGACAGGGCAGAGCACAGATACGCAGTATTTT. This encodes CASSLRTGQSTDTQYF.

This clone was recorded only once. The chain combines TRBV5-1 with TRBJ2-6, with a possible D match to TRBD1 (6 bases). Trimming removed 5 bases at V and 0 bases at J, with 9 bases between. The CDR3 runs to 15 residues. Germline V lookup: CDR1 SGHRS, CDR2 YFSETQ. CDR3 sequence: CASSQGPSGANVLTF. The CDR3 nucleotides are TGCGCCAGCAGTCAGGGGCCCTCTGGGGCCAACGTCCTGACTTTC.

This sequence joins TRBV12-5 and TRBJ2-1; 10 bases are shared with TRBD1. Germline CDR1 and CDR2: LGHNT and FRNRAP. V was clipped by 4 bases and J by 5 bases; unmatched bases: 2. There are 14 residues in the CDR3. For the CDR3, the DNA is TGTGCTAGTGGTTCCGGGACAGGGGACAATGAGCAGTTCTTC. Translated: CASGSGTGDNEQFF.

Points on this clone: Possible read error: a much larger clone is one base away. This sample also contains other DNA sequences that code for the same CDR3. The CDR3 spells CASSPEETQYF. CDR3 DNA sequence: TGTGCCAGCTCACCAGAAGAGACCCAGTACTTC. The V gene is TRBV18, the J gene TRBJ2-5; D not certain. CDR1 KGHSH and CDR2 LQKENI come from the germline V gene. The CDR3 totals 11 residues. Trimming shortened V by 2 bases and J by 3 bases, and 1 base separated the two germline ends.

This rearrangement joins TRBV2 to TRBJ2-2, with 11 bases identical to TRBD2. V lost 5 bases and J lost 2; bases outside the gene matches: 4. The CDR3 contains 16 residues. Germline V CDR1 and CDR2: SNHLY, FYNNEI. This CDR3 reads CASSSLAGGNTGELFF. For the CDR3, the DNA is TGTGCCAGCAGTTCTCTAGCGGGAGGCAACACCGGGGAGCTGTTTTTT.

The table lists this clone with a few counts. The chain joins TRBV5-1 to TRBJ2-5, with D possibly being TRBD1 (6 bases). CDR1 is SGHRS, CDR2 YFSETQ, per germline. The CDR3 covers 15 residues. Trimming cost V 5 bases and J 2 bases, with 16 bases left between them. The DNA for the CDR3 is TGCGCCAGCAGACACCAGGGGTACTTTCAAGAGACCCAGTACTTC. Protein product: CASRHQGYFQETQYF.

This chain links TRBV29-1 with TRBJ2-1; 10 bases match TRBD1. V shed 7 bases, J shed 5 bases, and the junction held 11 bases outside the gene matches. The CDR3 sequence is 15 residues long. Germline V gene sequence: CDR1 SQVTM, CDR2 ANQGSEA. CDR3 nucleotides: TGCAGCGCCGCCCGACAGGGGGCTGGGGACAATGAGCAGTTCTTC. Protein sequence: CSAARQGAGDNEQFF.

This clone has only a few counts. This chain links TRBV10-3 with TRBJ1-2; D may be TRBD1 (5 bases). Between the trimmed V and J ends, which lost 3 bases and 0 bases, there was a span of 8 bases. CDR3 length equals 14 residues. Germline CDR1 is ENHRY and CDR2 is SYGVKD. CDR3 protein: CAISDSQANYGYTF. The CDR3 DNA reads as TGTGCCATCAGTGACTCACAGGCTAACTATGGCTACACCTTC.

The chain combines TRBV6-1 with TRBJ2-7, with 13 bases matching TRBD2. Germline CDR1 reads MNHNS; CDR2 reads SASEGT. Unmatched junction bases numbered 2, after V lost 5 bases and J lost 1 base. This CDR3 is built from 15 residues. The CDR3 protein is CASSRLAGGSYEQYF. CDR3 bases: TGTGCCAGCAGTCGACTAGCGGGGGGTTCCTACGAGCAGTACTTC.

The chain uses TRBV7-6 and TRBJ1-3; 9 bases align to TRBD1. This CDR3 comprises 16 residues. The germline CDR1 and CDR2 sequences are SGHVS and FNYEAQ. Losses at the gene ends were 5 bases for V and 2 bases for J; bases not matched to a gene: 7. The CDR3 nucleotides are TGTGCCAGCAGCCTACAGGGGGCGATTGCTGGAAACACCATATATTTT. This translates into CASSLQGAIAGNTIYF.